This paragraph reports one T cell receptor (beta chain). What it recognizes is unknown. The CDR3 covers 13 residues. The germline V gene encodes CDR1 SNHLY and CDR2 FYNNEI. Trimming at V came to 7 bases and at J to 6 bases, leaving 7 bases not matched to a gene. These data are taken from a study of vaccination effects on CD4 cells after COVID-19. TCRdb keeps only in-frame clones here, not all; method: immunoSEQ multiplex PCR. The repertoire holds about 59,000 clones, with roughly three quarters as singletons. Peptide-pool stimulation followed by sequencing identified expanded antigen-specific CD4+ clonotypes in the ViraFEST assay. Once cultured for nine to ten days, the cells underwent separation to obtain CD4+ T cells. Participants were vaccinated with two doses of either the BNT162b2 or mRNA-1273 vaccine. Wells of around 2 million PBMC each were grown with 10 IU/ml IL-2 and approximately 9.6 ug/ml peptides.

The V gene is TRBV2, the J gene TRBJ1-1; 8 bases fit TRBD1. Sample: CD4+ T cells from PBMCs cultured with HCoV-OC43 spike peptides, taken after COVID-19 vaccination. The subset here: HCoV-OC43 spike overlapping peptide pool stimulation. The TCR comes from a human donor who received a COVID-19 vaccine. CDR3 sequence: CASTKDRAAEAFF. The CDR3 region has the DNA TGTGCCAGCACCAAGGACAGGGCCGCTGAAGCTTTCTTT.